This T cell receptor (beta chain) derives from a study of memory CD4+ T cells and cytomegalovirus serostatus. TCRdb's copy holds only in-frame clones and misses some; the assay was immunoSEQ multiplex PCR. The sample records 50,000 to 55,000 clones, just under 80% being singletons. Germline CDR1 and CDR2: SGHKS and YYEKEE (reference sequence). The CDR3 is 14 amino acids. With 0 bases removed from V and 11 bases from J, the gap between germline ends came to 15 bases. Single viable CD3+CD4+CD8-CD45RO+ cells were sorted as the memory CD4+ T cells. The V gene is TRBV5-5, the J gene TRBJ1-5, with no clear D. This clonotype was obtained from an adult in good health and CMV-seronegative. The material sequenced was memory CD4+ T cells from blood. Here the CDR3 DNA reads TGTGCCAGCAGCTTGGACGTGATGACGACGGCCCAGCATTTT. Translation gives CASSLDVMTTAQHF.